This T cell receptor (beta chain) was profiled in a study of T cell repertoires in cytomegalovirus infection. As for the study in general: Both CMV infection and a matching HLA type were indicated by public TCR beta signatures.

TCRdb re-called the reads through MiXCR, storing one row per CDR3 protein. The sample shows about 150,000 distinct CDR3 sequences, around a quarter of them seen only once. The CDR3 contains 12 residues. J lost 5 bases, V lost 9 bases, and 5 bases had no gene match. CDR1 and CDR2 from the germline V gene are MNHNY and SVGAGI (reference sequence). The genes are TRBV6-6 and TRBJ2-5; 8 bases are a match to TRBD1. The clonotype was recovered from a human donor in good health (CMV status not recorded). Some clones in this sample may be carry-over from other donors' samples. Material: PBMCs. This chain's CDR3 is CASQGAIETQYF. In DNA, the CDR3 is TGTGCCAGTCAGGGGGCGATCGAGACCCAGTACTTC.